Presented here are 10 T cell receptor beta chains from one specimen sequenced in a study of blood T cell repertoires in COVID-19. TCRdb's copy holds only in-frame clones and misses some; the assay was immunoSEQ multiplex PCR. The data show roughly 100,000 clones, roughly 91% seen once. The material sequenced was peripheral blood. These receptor sequences come from a man aged 18 to 30 with COVID-19, enrolled during active disease.

This clone has just one count. The CDR3 here is CASSPPQGQQGVGYTF. In nucleotides, the CDR3 is TGTGCCAGCTCACCACCCCAGGGCCAACAGGGGGTTGGCTACACCTTC. V and J are TRBV18 and TRBJ1-2; 8 nucleotides agree with TRBD1. V dropped 0 bases and J dropped 7; count of bases not matched to a gene: 10. This CDR3 spans 16 amino acids. The germline V gene encodes CDR1 KGHSH and CDR2 LQKENI.

The chain joins TRBV29-1 to TRBJ1-2; TRBD1 agrees at 7 bases. With 6 bases clipped from V and 7 bases from J, the junction kept 5 bases outside the gene matches. Germline V gene lookup returns CDR1 SQVTM and CDR2 ANQGSEA. This CDR3 region has 11 residues. CDR3 region: CSVRQGSGYTF. In DNA form, the CDR3 reads TGCAGCGTCCGACAGGGTTCTGGCTACACCTTC.

J is TRBJ1-2 and V is TRBV6-5; tentative D call: TRBD1 (5 bases). CDR3 length: 15 residues. Between the trimmed V and J ends, which lost 2 bases and 4 bases, there was a span of 14 bases. Per the germline V gene, CDR1 is MNHEY and CDR2 is SVGAGI. The CDR3 DNA sequence: TGTGCCAGCAGTTACCTAGGCGCCGGGGGCTATGGCTACACCTTC. This encodes CASSYLGAGGYGYTF.

The chain is built from TRBV27 and TRBJ1-2; no clear D. From germline, CDR1 is MNHEY and CDR2 SMNVEV (reference sequence). Trimming shortened V by 4 bases and J by 0 bases, and 6 bases separated the two germline ends. There are 13 residues in the CDR3. The CDR3 DNA sequence: TGTGCCAGCAGTTGGGGAGCTAACTATGGCTACACCTTC. As protein: CASSWGANYGYTF.

J is TRBJ2-3 and V is TRBV9; TRBD2 agrees at 10 bases. Germline lookup yields CDR1 SGDLS and CDR2 YYNGEE. After removal of 3 bases from V and 2 bases from J, the junction contained 3 bases not matched to a gene. The CDR3 has 15 residues. The CDR3 sequence: CASSASGSTTDTQYF. The CDR3 bases are TGTGCCAGCAGCGCTAGCGGGAGTACCACAGATACGCAGTATTTT.

This chain links TRBV24-1 with TRBJ1-2; 8 nucleotides match TRBD1. Germline CDR1 KGHDR, CDR2 SFDVKD. With 7 bases clipped from V and 5 bases from J, the junction kept 5 bases outside the gene matches. CDR3 length equals 13 residues. CDR3 sequence (DNA): TGTGCCACCAGCCCAGGGGGCATGTATGGCTACACCTTC. It specifies CATSPGGMYGYTF.

On this clone itself: An end of the junction differs from the germline gene, which may be a read error. The chain employs TRBV6-4 and TRBJ1-4; 8 nucleotides match TRBD1. The CDR3 is 19 residues long. Germline-derived CDR1 and CDR2 are MRHNA and SNTAGT. The CDR3 DNA reads as TGTGCCAGCAGTCTCAAGTCGAGATACATACGGGACAGGACTGAAAAACTGCTTTTT. Translated, it gives CASSLKSRYIRDRTEKLLF.

The V and J genes are TRBV6-6 and TRBJ1-5; D remains unclear. CDR1 is MNHNY, CDR2 SVGAGI, per germline (reference sequence). V lost 5 bases, J lost 0 bases, and 17 bases lay in between. This CDR3 contains 17 residues. In DNA, the CDR3 is TGTGCCAGCAGTCTTGTACTCCCGGGAATTAGCAATCAGCCCCAGCATTTT. It is translated as CASSLVLPGISNQPQHF.

The chain is built from TRBV28 and TRBJ2-5; 8 bases are a match to TRBD2. Germline assignment: CDR1 MDHEN and CDR2 SYDVKM. The length of the CDR3 is 14 residues. With 8 bases clipped from V and 2 bases from J, the junction kept 7 bases outside the gene matches. The CDR3, as DNA: TGTGCCAGCTCCCCGGGGGGGAGTCAAGAGACCCAGTACTTC. Amino acid sequence: CASSPGGSQETQYF.

The chain employs TRBV18 and TRBJ1-6; D gene ambiguous. Germline V gene data show CDR1 as KGHSH and CDR2 as LQKENI. V lost 1 base, J lost 1 base, and 5 bases lay in between. CDR3 size: 15 residues. CDR3: CASSPQASYNSPLHF. In nucleotides, the CDR3 is TGTGCCAGCTCACCACAAGCTTCCTATAATTCACCCCTCCACTTT.